This T cell receptor beta chain was obtained from a study of T cell responses to AZD1222 COVID-19 vaccine. About this clone itself: Antigen unknown.

Assay: immunoSEQ multiplex PCR; the TCRdb copy retains only in-frame clones and omits some. The data contain 150,000 or so clones, 70% to 90% of them singletons. Findings and limits, study-wide: There were mostly white British donors and more females than males, and clonal diversity was possibly underestimated.

V gave up 1 base and J gave up 11 bases, with 7 bases separating them. CDR1 is SGHAT and CDR2 is FQNNGV in the germline V gene. The CDR3 consists of 11 residues. Source: peripheral blood, taken on day 0 of AZD1222 vaccination. The sequence was collected from an adult in good health. The chain employs TRBV11-2 and TRBJ2-3; D remains unclear. The chain's CDR3 is CASSLVRGQYF. CDR3 in DNA: TGTGCCAGCAGCTTAGTTCGCGGGCAGTATTTT.